These 28 T cell receptor beta chains originate from one sample sequenced in a study of early T cells in non-severe SARS-CoV-2 infection. TCRdb independently ran MiXCR on the 5' RACE reads; one entry per CDR3 protein. Here the sample spans approximately 46,000 distinct CDR3 sequences, about 9.3% being singletons. Input material: whole blood. All receptors derive from an adult who was a healthcare worker with PCR-confirmed SARS-CoV-2 infection or an uninfected control (not recorded which).

This clonotype showed up just a few times. V usage is TRBV7-9 and J usage is TRBJ1-4, with 9 bases fitting TRBD1. The CDR3 contains 15 residues. V was clipped by 8 bases and J by 5 bases; unmatched bases: 9. Germline V gives CDR1 SEHNR, CDR2 FQNEAQ (reference sequence). The CDR3 nucleotides read TGTGCCAGCGGATCTTCCGGACAGGGGAATGAAAAACTGTTTTTT. It translates to CASGSSGQGNEKLFF.

Many counts were recorded for this clonotype. The chain links TRBV9 to TRBJ2-5; possible D gene TRBD2, 6 bases. The CDR3 has 14 residues. V was shortened by 4 bases and J by 2 bases, with 12 bases between the two germline ends. Germline V gene lookup returns CDR1 SGDLS and CDR2 YYNGEE. CDR3 in DNA: TGTGCCAGCAGCCCATGGGACTTTCAAGAGACCCAGTACTTC. Its translation: CASSPWDFQETQYF.

The table lists this clonotype with many counts. The rearrangement uses TRBV20-1 and TRBJ2-1, with a weak D call TRBD2 (5 bases). Deletions cut 0 bases from V and 7 bases from J, with 16 bases between. This CDR3 contains 15 residues. The germline gives CDR1 DFQATT, CDR2 SNEGSKA (reference sequence). Here the CDR3 reads CSAREMRGSGNEQFF. The CDR3 DNA is TGCAGTGCTAGAGAGATGAGAGGGAGTGGGAATGAGCAGTTCTTC.

This clonotype was recorded many times. The chain has TRBV7-2 and TRBJ2-1; D ambiguous. The CDR3 extends over 16 amino acids. The V end was cut by 3 bases, the J end by 0 bases, with 12 bases between. CDR1 and CDR2 from the germline V gene are SGHTA and FQGNSA. This CDR3 is CASSFDGENSYNEQFF. The CDR3 region has the DNA TGTGCCAGCAGCTTCGACGGCGAAAACTCCTACAATGAGCAGTTCTTC.

This clonotype was detected many times. This sequence joins TRBV5-1 and TRBJ2-2; D may be TRBD1 (6 bases). Trimming removed 2 bases from V and 6 bases from J, with 17 bases in between. This CDR3 is 16 amino acids long. Looked up from germline, CDR1 is SGHRS and CDR2 is YFSETQ. Written as DNA, the CDR3 is TGCGCCAGCAGCTTACAGGGTCCCGAGGTGGCCGGGGAGCTGTTTTTT. It encodes CASSLQGPEVAGELFF.

The genes are TRBV18 and TRBJ2-1; D is perhaps TRBD2 (6 bases). The V and J ends lost 0 bases and 0 bases respectively, with 15 bases between them. CDR1 and CDR2 (germline): KGHSH, LQKENI. The CDR3 is made up of 18 amino acids. The CDR3 protein is CASSPPLGGVSSYNEQFF. The CDR3, as DNA: TGTGCCAGCTCACCACCCTTGGGCGGGGTTAGCTCCTACAATGAGCAGTTCTTC.

This clonotype has at least ten counts. The rearrangement joins TRBV29-1 to TRBJ2-2; D could derive from TRBD1 or TRBD2 (5 bases each). Per the germline V gene, CDR1 is SQVTM and CDR2 is ANQGSEA. V lost 3 bases and J 0 bases, leaving 17 bases between the germline ends. This CDR3 contains 17 residues. The CDR3 sequence is CSVEGSSGTTNTGELFF. CDR3 DNA sequence: TGCAGCGTTGAGGGTAGCTCCGGGACGACGAACACCGGGGAGCTGTTTTTT.

This clonotype was recorded many times. The CDR3 DNA reads as TGTGCCAGCAGGGGACAGGGGGCGAGCGAGCAGTACTTC. It is translated as CASRGQGASEQYF. V is TRBV12-3 or TRBV12-4 and J is TRBJ2-7; 12 bases align to TRBD1. This CDR3 is 13 amino acids long. J lost 6 bases, V lost 6 bases, and 3 bases had no gene match.

This clonotype was counted ten times or more. The chain employs TRBV5-1 and TRBJ1-2; no reliable D call. The germline V gene encodes CDR1 SGHRS and CDR2 YFSETQ. The CDR3 spans 15 residues. Trimming left V 0 bases short and J 1 base short, with 10 bases between. The CDR3 loop reads CASSLVGTYNYGYTF. The CDR3, as DNA: TGCGCCAGCAGCTTGGTTGGCACCTATAACTATGGCTACACCTTC.

Many counts were recorded for this clonotype. V gene TRBV6-2 or TRBV6-3 combines with J gene TRBJ1-1; D gene ambiguous. Germline lookup yields CDR1 MNHEY and CDR2 SVGEGT. V lost 6 bases, J lost 7 bases, and 12 bases lay in between. This CDR3 has 12 amino acids. For the CDR3, the DNA is TGTGCCAGCAGCCCCTCCACCTTTGAAGCTTTCTTT. It translates to CASSPSTFEAFF.

In its sample, this clonotype was seen many times. The chain uses TRBV10-3 and TRBJ2-1, with D perhaps TRBD2 (5 bases). The CDR3 is 14 residues long. The germline V gene has CDR1 ENHRY and CDR2 SYGVKD. V dropped 6 bases and J dropped 9 bases, with 18 bases sitting between them. CDR3 sequence (DNA): TGTGCCATCAGCCCCGAAGGGCTAGCCGGTGAGCAGTTCTTC. It is translated as CAISPEGLAGEQFF.

V gene TRBV11-2 combines with J gene TRBJ2-3; D is possibly TRBD2 (5 bases). V dropped 5 bases and J dropped 6 bases, with 6 bases sitting between them. The germline gives CDR1 SGHAT, CDR2 FQNNGV. CDR3 size: 11 residues. The CDR3 region is CASSRGDTQYF. CDR3 in DNA: TGTGCCAGCAGCCGAGGGGATACGCAGTATTTT.

Many counts were recorded for this clonotype. The chain couples TRBV28 to TRBJ2-7; no clear D gene. Trimming cost V 4 bases and J 7 bases, with 14 bases left between them. The CDR3 loop spans 13 amino acids. Germline V CDR1 and CDR2: MDHEN, SYDVKM. CDR3 DNA: TGTGCCAGCAGTTCCCCAGCAACGGAGGAGCAGTACTTC. Translated: CASSSPATEEQYF.

This clonotype was seen many times. This chain uses TRBV6-2 or TRBV6-3 with TRBJ2-7, with TRBD1 matching 11 bases. V lost 5 bases, J lost 7 bases, and 10 bases stayed unmatched. The V gene's germline CDR1 is MNHEY and CDR2 SVGEGT. The CDR3 extends over 15 amino acids. The CDR3 sequence: CASSPWTGGPGEQYF. Written as DNA, the CDR3 is TGTGCCAGCAGTCCCTGGACAGGGGGCCCAGGGGAGCAGTACTTC.

The sample holds many counts of this clonotype. The rearrangement joins TRBV7-6 to TRBJ2-1; 9 bases are a match to TRBD1. This CDR3 region has 17 residues. V lost 0 bases to trimming and J lost 4 bases; unmatched junction nucleotides: 7. The germline V gene encodes CDR1 SGHVS and CDR2 FNYEAQ. CDR3 coding DNA: TGTGCCAGCAGCTTAGCCTCCGGGACAGGGTTATACAATGAGCAGTTCTTC. Translating gives CASSLASGTGLYNEQFF.

There are many counts of this clonotype. V and J are TRBV14 and TRBJ2-5, with D possibly being TRBD2 (5 bases). Trimming took off 4 bases at V and 3 bases at J, with 9 bases between the two ends. This CDR3 region has 13 residues. Per the germline V gene, CDR1 is SGHDN and CDR2 is FVKESK. In DNA form, the CDR3 reads TGTGCCAGCAGCCGAGGACTTGAAGAGACCCAGTACTTC. This gives the protein CASSRGLEETQYF.

This clonotype appeared many times. The genes are TRBV18 and TRBJ1-1, with D unclear. CDR1 KGHSH and CDR2 LQKENI come from the germline V gene. V lost 0 bases and J lost 8, with 10 bases in between. The CDR3 length is 13 residues. CDR3 bases: TGTGCCAGCTCACCACCGTCGAAGCGCGAAGCTTTCTTT. Its protein product is CASSPPSKREAFF. The full variable domain, with the rest looked up from reference TRBV18 and TRBJ1-1, is NAGVMQNPRHLVRRRGQEARLRCSPMKGHSHVYWYRQLPEEGLKFMVYLQKENIIDESGMPKERFSAEFPKEGPSILRIQQVVRGDSAAYFCASSPPSKREAFFGQGTRLTVV.

This clonotype was seen only a few times. J is TRBJ1-1 and V is TRBV28; tentative D call: TRBD1 (5 bases). V was clipped by 6 bases and J by 11 bases, with 16 bases between them. This CDR3 has 12 amino acids. Germline CDR1 and CDR2: MDHEN and SYDVKM. In DNA form, the CDR3 reads TGTGCCAGCAGGTCGTGGGGGAGGGACGCTTTCTTT. Its translation: CASRSWGRDAFF.

This clonotype was found many times. The chain's CDR3 is CASGASGANVLTF. CDR3 nucleotides: TGTGCCAGCGGGGCTAGCGGGGCCAACGTCCTGACTTTC. The genes are TRBV7-9 and TRBJ2-6, with D perhaps being TRBD1 or TRBD2 (5 bases each). Trimming removed 8 bases from V and 4 bases from J, with 9 bases in between. This CDR3 comprises 13 residues. Germline V gene sequence: CDR1 SEHNR, CDR2 FQNEAQ (reference sequence).

This clonotype has ten or more counts. This sequence joins TRBV7-2 and TRBJ2-7; a possible D gene is TRBD2 (5 bases). This CDR3 is built from 15 residues. V was clipped by 4 bases and J by 3 bases, with 16 bases between them. Germline CDR1 reads SGHTA; CDR2 reads FQGNSA. The CDR3 nucleotides read TGTGCCAGCAGCTCGAGGGCCGGTCAAAGCTACGAGCAGTACTTC. It yields the protein CASSSRAGQSYEQYF.

This clonotype was seen only a few times. The rearrangement links TRBV20-1 to TRBJ2-1, with 7 positions matching TRBD2. V was clipped by 0 bases and J by 6 bases; unmatched bases: 14. Per the germline V gene, CDR1 is DFQATT and CDR2 is SNEGSKA (reference sequence). The CDR3 sequence is 17 residues long. CDR3 sequence: CSARDKWRTSSGNEQFF. The CDR3 DNA follows: TGCAGTGCTAGAGATAAGTGGCGGACTAGTTCTGGCAATGAGCAGTTCTTC.

This clonotype has at least ten counts. This sequence joins TRBV7-2 and TRBJ2-5; D is uncertain. This CDR3 contains 14 residues. The V end was cut by 3 bases, the J end by 5 bases, with 13 bases between. Germline assignment: CDR1 SGHTA and CDR2 FQGNSA. The chain's CDR3 is CASSLAASWETQYF. The CDR3 coding sequence is TGTGCCAGCAGCTTGGCAGCCTCCTGGGAGACCCAGTACTTC.

This clonotype has a handful of counts. The chain couples TRBV9 to TRBJ2-5; TRBD2 matches 8 bases. J gave up 4 bases and V 3 bases, and 8 bases lay outside the gene matches. This CDR3 has 15 amino acids. The germline V gene encodes CDR1 SGDLS and CDR2 YYNGEE. Here the CDR3 DNA reads TGTGCCAGCAGCGGAAAAGCGGGAGTGGGAGAGACCCAGTACTTC. It encodes CASSGKAGVGETQYF. The whole variable domain, remainder taken from reference TRBV9 and TRBJ2-5, is DSGVTQTPKHLITATGQRVTLRCSPRSGDLSVYWYQQSLDQGLQFLIQYYNGEERAKGNILERFSAQQFPDLHSELNLSSLELGDSALYFCASSGKAGVGETQYFGPGTRLLVL.

This clonotype was seen repeatedly, ten times or more. The chain combines TRBV28 with TRBJ2-4; D is unresolved. Trimming cost V 5 bases and J 1 base, with 12 bases left between them. Germline V gene sequence: CDR1 MDHEN, CDR2 SYDVKM. This CDR3 has 15 amino acids. The CDR3 is CASSTATDAKNIQYF. The CDR3 nucleotides are TGTGCCAGCAGTACCGCCACGGACGCCAAAAACATTCAGTACTTC.

This clonotype appeared a few times. V and J are TRBV20-1 and TRBJ2-7, with 14 nucleotides matching TRBD2. Losses at the gene ends were 6 bases for V and 6 bases for J; bases not matched to a gene: 7. Germline V CDR1 and CDR2: DFQATT, SNEGSKA (reference sequence). The CDR3 spans 14 residues. The CDR3 bases are TGCAGTGCCCCCGGGACTAGCGGGAGTCGCGAGCAGTACTTC. Protein sequence: CSAPGTSGSREQYF.

This clonotype was counted at least ten times. This chain uses TRBV7-2 with TRBJ2-2; 8 bases fit TRBD1. The ends lost 2 bases at V and 13 bases at J; junction bases unmatched: 6. The CDR3 runs 13 residues. In germline, CDR1 is SGHTA, CDR2 FQGNSA. The CDR3 bases are TGTGCCAGCAGCTTACCAGGGGGCGGTGCGCTGTTTTTT. Amino acids: CASSLPGGGALFF.

In this sample, this clonotype turned up many times. The V call is TRBV7-2, the J call TRBJ2-3; no definite D call. The CDR3 has 11 amino acids. The germline CDR1 and CDR2 sequences are SGHTA and FQGNSA. V dropped 3 bases and J dropped 4 bases, with 2 bases sitting between them. CDR3 sequence (DNA): TGTGCCAGCAGCTTTTCAGATACGCAGTATTTT. It yields the protein CASSFSDTQYF.

This clonotype was counted ten times or more. This chain joins TRBV4-3 and TRBJ2-1; D might be TRBD2 (6 bases). The CDR3 spans 16 residues. V was trimmed by 1 base and J by 2 bases, leaving 12 bases between them. CDR1 LGHNA and CDR2 YSLEER come from the germline V gene. As DNA, the CDR3 is TGCGCCAGCAGCCAAGTAAGGGGACTCCCCTACAATGAGCAGTTCTTC. Amino acid sequence: CASSQVRGLPYNEQFF.